This T cell receptor (beta chain) was profiled in a study of identical twins. The CDR3 has 15 residues. Germline CDR1 reads DFQATT; CDR2 reads SNEGSKA (reference sequence). V lost 2 bases and J lost 9; bases outside the gene matches: 5. A template switching step contributed a universal primer site, while unique molecular identifiers were present in the cDNA. TCRdb recomputed calls from the 5' RACE reads with MiXCR, one row per CDR3 protein. The data show hundreds of thousands of distinct CDR3 sequences, about 20% seen once. The data also belong to a second study, concerning T cells expressing NK-cell markers. That paper adds: These same clonotypes (in four donors) also led the CD3+CD56-NKG2C+ fraction.

The specimen was PBMCs. The source is a young woman in good health. The chain uses TRBV20-1 and TRBJ2-1, with 15 bases that match TRBD2. CDR3 residues: CSARWTSGRASEQFF. CDR3 coding DNA: TGCAGTGCTAGATGGACTAGCGGGAGGGCCTCTGAGCAGTTCTTC.